This T cell receptor (beta chain) was found in a study of shared clonotypes between healthy human individuals. CDR3 length: 12 residues. Germline values: CDR1 MDHEN, CDR2 SYDVKM. Profiled with immunoSEQ multiplex PCR; TCRdb holds only in-frame clones, not every one. This table holds under 600,000 clones, 90% to 97% found once. Negatively enriched CD4+ T cells were divided by CD45RA into naive and memory. The V and J genes are TRBV28 and TRBJ1-4; 8 nucleotides align to TRBD1. The sequence came from a woman aged 30 to 39 in good health. Sequencing was carried out using naive CD4+ T cells sorted from blood. Indicated subset: CD45RA+ positively selected. The CDR3 DNA sequence: TGTGCGGTGAGGACAGGGCGTGAAAAACTGTTTTTT. Translated, it gives CAVRTGREKLFF.